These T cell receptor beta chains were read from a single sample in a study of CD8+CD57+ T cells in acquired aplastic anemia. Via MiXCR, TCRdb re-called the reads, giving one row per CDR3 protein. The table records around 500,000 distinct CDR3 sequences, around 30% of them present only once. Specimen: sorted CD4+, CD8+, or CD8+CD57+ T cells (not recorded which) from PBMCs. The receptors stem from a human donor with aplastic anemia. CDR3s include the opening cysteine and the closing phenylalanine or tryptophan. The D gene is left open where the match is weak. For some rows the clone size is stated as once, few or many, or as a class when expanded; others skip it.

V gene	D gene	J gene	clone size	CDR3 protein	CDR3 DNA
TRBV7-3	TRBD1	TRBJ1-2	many	CASSPSGTGGSGYTF	TGTGCCAGCAGCCCCTCAGGGACAGGGGGCAGTGGCTACACCTTC
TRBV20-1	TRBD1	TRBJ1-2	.	CSATPGTGTKYGYTF	TGCAGTGCTACGCCAGGGACAGGGACCAAGTATGGCTACACCTTC
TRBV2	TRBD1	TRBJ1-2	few	CASSLGTGLGGYTF	TGTGCCAGCAGTCTGGGGACAGGGCTGGGCGGCTACACCTTC
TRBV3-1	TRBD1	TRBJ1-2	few	CASTSRGQGEGGYTF	TGTGCCAGCACCTCCAGGGGACAGGGCGAGGGTGGCTACACCTTC
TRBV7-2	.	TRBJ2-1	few	CASSLAGGEYNEQFF	TGTGCCAGCAGCTTAGCGGGCGGGGAGTACAATGAGCAGTTCTTC
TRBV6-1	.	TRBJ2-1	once	CASSNSAYNEQFF	TGTGCCAGCAGCAATTCAGCCTACAATGAGCAGTTCTTC
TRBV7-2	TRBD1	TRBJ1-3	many	CASSRDSRNTIYF	TGTGCCAGCAGCCGGGACAGTCGAAACACCATATATTTT
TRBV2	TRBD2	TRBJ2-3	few	CASRSGRAPDTQYF	TGTGCCAGCAGGAGCGGGAGGGCCCCCGATACGCAGTATTTT
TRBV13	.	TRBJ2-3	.	CASKPPGADTQYF	TGTGCCAGCAAGCCCCCAGGGGCGGATACGCAGTATTTT
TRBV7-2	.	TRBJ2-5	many	CASSSKPGHPQETQYF	TGTGCCAGCAGCTCGAAGCCGGGACACCCACAAGAGACCCAGTACTTC
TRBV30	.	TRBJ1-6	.	CAWSSLQGWVNSPLHF	TGTGCCTGGAGTAGTCTACAGGGTTGGGTTAATTCACCCCTCCACTTT
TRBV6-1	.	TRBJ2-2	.	CASSAAVLPGELFF	TGTGCCAGCAGTGCGGCAGTACTCCCCGGGGAGCTGTTTTTT